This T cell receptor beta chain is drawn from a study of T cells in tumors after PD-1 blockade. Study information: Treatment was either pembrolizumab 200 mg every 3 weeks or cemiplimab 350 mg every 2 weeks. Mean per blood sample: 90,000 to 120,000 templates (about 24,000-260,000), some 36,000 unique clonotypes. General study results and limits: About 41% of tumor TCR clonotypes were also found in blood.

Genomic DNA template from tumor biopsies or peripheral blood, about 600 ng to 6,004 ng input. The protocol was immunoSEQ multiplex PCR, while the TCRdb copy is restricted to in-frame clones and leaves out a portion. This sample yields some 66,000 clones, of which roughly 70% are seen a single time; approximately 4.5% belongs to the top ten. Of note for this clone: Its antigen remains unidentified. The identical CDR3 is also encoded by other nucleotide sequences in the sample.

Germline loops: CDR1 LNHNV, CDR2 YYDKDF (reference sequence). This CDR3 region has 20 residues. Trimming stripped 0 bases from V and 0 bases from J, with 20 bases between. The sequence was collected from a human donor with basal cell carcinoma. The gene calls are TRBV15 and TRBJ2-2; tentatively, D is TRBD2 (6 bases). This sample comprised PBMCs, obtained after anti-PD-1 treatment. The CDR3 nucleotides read TGTGCCACCAGCAGAGAGGGGGTTGGGGCGGGGCTCGCGAACACCGGGGAGCTGTTTTTT. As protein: CATSREGVGAGLANTGELFF.